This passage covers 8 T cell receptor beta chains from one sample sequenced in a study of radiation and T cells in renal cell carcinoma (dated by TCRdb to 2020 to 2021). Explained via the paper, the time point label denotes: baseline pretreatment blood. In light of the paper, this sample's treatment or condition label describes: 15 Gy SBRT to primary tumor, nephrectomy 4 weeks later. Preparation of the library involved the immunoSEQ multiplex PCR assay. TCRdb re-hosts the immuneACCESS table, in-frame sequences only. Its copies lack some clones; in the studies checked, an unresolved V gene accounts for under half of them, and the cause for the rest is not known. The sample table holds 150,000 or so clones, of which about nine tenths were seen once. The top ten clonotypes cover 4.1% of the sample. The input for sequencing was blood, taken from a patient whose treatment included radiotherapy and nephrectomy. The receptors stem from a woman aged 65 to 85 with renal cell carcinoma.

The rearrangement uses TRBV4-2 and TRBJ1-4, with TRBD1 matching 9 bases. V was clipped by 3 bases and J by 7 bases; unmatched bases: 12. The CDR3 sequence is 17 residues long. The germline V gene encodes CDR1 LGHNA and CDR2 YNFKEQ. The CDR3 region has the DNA TGTGCCAGCAGCCAGGCCGGGACAGGGCTGCCGGGTGAAAAACTGTTTTTT. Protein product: CASSQAGTGLPGEKLFF.

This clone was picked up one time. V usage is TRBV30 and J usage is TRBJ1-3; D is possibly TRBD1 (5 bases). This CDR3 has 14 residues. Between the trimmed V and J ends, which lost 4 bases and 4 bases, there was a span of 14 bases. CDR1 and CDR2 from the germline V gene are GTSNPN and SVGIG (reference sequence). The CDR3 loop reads CAWTQGGEGNTIYF. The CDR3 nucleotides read TGTGCCTGGACTCAGGGCGGGGAAGGAAACACCATATATTTT.

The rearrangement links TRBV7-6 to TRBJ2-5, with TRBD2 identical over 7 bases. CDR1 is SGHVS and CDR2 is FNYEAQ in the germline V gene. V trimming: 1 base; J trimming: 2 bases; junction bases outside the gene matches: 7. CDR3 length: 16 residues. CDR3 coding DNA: TGTGCCAGCAGCTTAGGAGCGGGGAGTGGGCAAGAGACCCAGTACTTC. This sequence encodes CASSLGAGSGQETQYF.

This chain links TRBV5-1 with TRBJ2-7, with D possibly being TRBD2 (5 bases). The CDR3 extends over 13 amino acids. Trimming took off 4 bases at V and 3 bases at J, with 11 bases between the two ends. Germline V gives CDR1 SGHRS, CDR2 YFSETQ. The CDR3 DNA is TGCGCCAGCAGCCCGGGATTCGACTACGAGCAGTACTTC. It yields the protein CASSPGFDYEQYF.

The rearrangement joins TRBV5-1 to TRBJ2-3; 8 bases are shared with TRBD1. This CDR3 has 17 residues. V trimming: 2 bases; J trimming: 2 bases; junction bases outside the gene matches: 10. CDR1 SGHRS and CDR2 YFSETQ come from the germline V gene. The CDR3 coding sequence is TGCGCCAGCAGCTTTAATCCGACAGGGGCTAACACAGATACGCAGTATTTT. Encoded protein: CASSFNPTGANTDTQYF.

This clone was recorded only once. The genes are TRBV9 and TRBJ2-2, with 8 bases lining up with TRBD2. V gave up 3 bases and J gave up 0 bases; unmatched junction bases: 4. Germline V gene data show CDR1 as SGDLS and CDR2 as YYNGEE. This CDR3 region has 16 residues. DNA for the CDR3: TGTGCCAGCAGCGCCCTCGGGGGGGCGAACACCGGGGAGCTGTTTTTT. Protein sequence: CASSALGGANTGELFF. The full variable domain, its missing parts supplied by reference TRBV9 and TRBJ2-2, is DSGVTQTPKHLITATGQRVTLRCSPRSGDLSVYWYQQSLDQGLQFLIQYYNGEERAKGNILERFSAQQFPDLHSELNLSSLELGDSALYFCASSALGGANTGELFFGEGSRLTVL.

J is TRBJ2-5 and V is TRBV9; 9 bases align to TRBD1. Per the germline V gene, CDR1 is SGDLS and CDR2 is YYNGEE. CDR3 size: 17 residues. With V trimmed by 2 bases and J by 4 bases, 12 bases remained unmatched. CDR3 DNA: TGTGCCAGCAGCGTTCACTCCGGGACAGGGATTGGAGAGACCCAGTACTTC. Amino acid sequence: CASSVHSGTGIGETQYF.

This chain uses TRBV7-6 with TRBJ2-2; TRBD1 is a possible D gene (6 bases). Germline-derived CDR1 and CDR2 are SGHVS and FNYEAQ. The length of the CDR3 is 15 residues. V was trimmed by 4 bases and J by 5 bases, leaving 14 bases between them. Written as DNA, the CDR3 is TGTGCCAGCAGCTCCACCCTGGGGGCAACCGGGGAGCTGTTTTTT. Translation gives CASSSTLGATGELFF.